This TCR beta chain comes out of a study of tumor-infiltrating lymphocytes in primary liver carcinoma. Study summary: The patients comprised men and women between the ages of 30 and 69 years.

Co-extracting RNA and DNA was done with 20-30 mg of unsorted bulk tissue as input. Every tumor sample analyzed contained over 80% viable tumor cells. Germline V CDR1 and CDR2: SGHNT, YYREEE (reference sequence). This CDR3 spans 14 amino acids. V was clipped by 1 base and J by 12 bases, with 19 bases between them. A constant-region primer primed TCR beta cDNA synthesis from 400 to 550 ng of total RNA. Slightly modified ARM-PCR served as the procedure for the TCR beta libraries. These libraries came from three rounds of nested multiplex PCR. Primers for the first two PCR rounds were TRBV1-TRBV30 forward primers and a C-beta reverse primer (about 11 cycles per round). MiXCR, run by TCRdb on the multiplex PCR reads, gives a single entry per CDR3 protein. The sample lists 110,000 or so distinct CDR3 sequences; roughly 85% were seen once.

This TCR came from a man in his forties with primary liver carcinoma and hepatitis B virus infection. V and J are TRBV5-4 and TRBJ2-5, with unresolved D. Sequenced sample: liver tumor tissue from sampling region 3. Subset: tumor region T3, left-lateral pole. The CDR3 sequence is CASSLIQVQEAKYF. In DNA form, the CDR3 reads TGTGCCAGCAGCTTGATCCAGGTTCAAGAGGCCAAGTACTTC.